Reported below is one T cell receptor beta chain. What it recognizes is unknown. This sample is drawn from a study of blood T cells in healthy people across ages. The authors ran a second PCR of roughly 7 to 11 cycles using a sample-barcoded 5' primer and a J-beta primer mix. Every cDNA was tagged by a template-switch adaptor with 12 random nucleotides. One entry per CDR3 protein, called by TCRdb with MiXCR from the 5' RACE reads. The repertoire holds about 1.4 million distinct CDR3 sequences, with around 55% as singletons. Findings and limits, study-wide: Researchers report that TCR beta diversity correlated strongly with naive T cell percentage.

The CDR3 covers 13 residues. V trimming: 7 bases; J trimming: 7 bases; junction bases outside the gene matches: 4. In germline, CDR1 is SNHLY, CDR2 FYNNEI. The source is a man aged 18 to 30 in good health. This rearrangement joins TRBV2 to TRBJ1-6, with 7 positions matching TRBD1. Sequencing input: blood. The CDR3 nucleotides are TGTGCCAGCAATGCCAGGGGGAATTCACCCCTCCACTTT. This codes for CASNARGNSPLHF.